This T cell receptor beta chain was retrieved from a study of blood T cell repertoires in COVID-19. Study as a whole: Italy, Spain and the United States were the sources of the convalescent and acute COVID-19 samples. The analysed material was cDNA or gDNA that came from T cells, B-cell-depleted T cells, or PBMCs.

Original analysis: Cell counts per sample came from amplifying reference gene primers. Measured with immunoSEQ multiplex PCR; TCRdb has only the in-frame clones, and not every one. D and trimming were read from the DNA, whereas the V and J calls and clone size are those reported in that table. The sample includes more than 55,000 clones, about 87% of them seen just once. The ends were cut back, 7 bases at V and 5 bases at J, with 18 bases in the middle. Germline values: CDR1 SNHLY, CDR2 FYNNEI. The CDR3 covers 14 residues. Sequenced sample: peripheral blood. The chain joins TRBV2 to TRBJ2-7; possibly TRBD2 for D (5 bases). This sequence was found in a woman in her 70s with acute or convalescent COVID-19. CDR3 amino acids: CASTGSRLGDEQYF. The CDR3 bases are TGTGCCAGCACAGGATCCCGTCTCGGGGACGAGCAGTACTTC.